The source of this TCR beta chain is a study of CD8 T cells in Susac syndrome. Random hexamers were used to reverse transcribe roughly 0.5 to 1 ug of RNA. TCRdb independently ran MiXCR on the immunoSEQ multiplex PCR reads; one entry per CDR3 protein. The data show about 140,000 distinct CDR3 sequences, around 95% seen once. The germline CDR1 and CDR2 sequences are SGHTA and FQGNSA. Trimming took 5 bases from V and 4 from J; bases not matched to a gene: 10. There are 17 residues in the CDR3. What was sequenced was CD4+ T cells from PBMCs. This chain links TRBV7-2 with TRBJ2-3, with 12 bases fitting TRBD2. This clonotype originated in a human donor with multiple sclerosis. The DNA of the CDR3 is TGTGCCAGCAGCCCCCGGACTAGCGGGGTGGCACCAGATACGCAGTATTTT. Amino acid sequence: CASSPRTSGVAPDTQYF.